A single sample gave rise to the 8 T cell receptor beta chains below, sequenced in a study of control samples from healthy donors and cancer patients. Profiled with immunoSEQ multiplex PCR; TCRdb holds only in-frame clones, not every one. The table records approximately 230,000 clones, around 79% of them present only once. Sequenced sample: PBMCs. The source is a woman in her fifties or sixties with lung cancer.

This clone has a handful of counts. The genes are TRBV19 and TRBJ1-1; 7 nucleotides line up with TRBD1. With V trimmed by 7 bases and J by 4 bases, 9 bases remained unmatched. This CDR3 contains 14 residues. The V gene's germline CDR1 is LNHDA and CDR2 SQIVND (reference sequence). The CDR3 DNA follows: TGTGCCAGTAAATCAGGGGGAGTGAGCACTGAAGCTTTCTTT. Its protein product is CASKSGGVSTEAFF.

This clone was observed once. The rearrangement joins TRBV20-1 to TRBJ1-1, with 8 positions matching TRBD1. There are 11 residues in the CDR3. V shed 6 bases, J shed 6 bases, and the junction held 3 bases outside the gene matches. From germline, CDR1 is DFQATT and CDR2 SNEGSKA (reference sequence). CDR3 protein: CSADRGAEAFF. The CDR3 DNA reads TGCAGTGCCGACAGGGGCGCTGAAGCTTTCTTT.

V and J are TRBV7-8 and TRBJ2-7; 8 nucleotides agree with TRBD2. The CDR3 runs to 13 residues. Germline V CDR1 and CDR2: SGHVS, FQNEAQ. J lost 7 bases, V lost 5 bases, and 7 bases had no gene match. The CDR3 DNA follows: TGTGCCAGCAGCGCAGCGGGAGTGGGGGAGCAGTACTTC. Translating gives CASSAAGVGEQYF. Full variable domain (missing parts from reference TRBV7-8 and TRBJ2-7): GAGVSQSPRYKVAKRGQDVALRCDPISGHVSLFWYQQALGQGPEFLTYFQNEAQLDKSGLPSDRFFAERPEGSVSTLKIQRTQQEDSAVYLCASSAAGVGEQYFGPGTRLTVT.

The CDR3 DNA follows: TGCAGTGCTAGTTCGGGAGGGGACACTGAAGCTTTCTTT. This encodes CSASSGGDTEAFF. The gene calls are TRBV20-1 and TRBJ1-1, with a weak D call TRBD1 (5 bases). The CDR3 runs to 13 residues. V lost 3 bases, J lost 3 bases, and 11 bases lay in between. CDR1 and CDR2 from the germline V gene are DFQATT and SNEGSKA (reference sequence).

The gene calls are TRBV29-1 and TRBJ2-3, with 7 bases identical to TRBD2. The CDR3 is 13 residues long. The trim removed 5 bases at V and 1 base at J, leaving 3 bases unmatched. The germline V gene has CDR1 SQVTM and CDR2 ANQGSEA. In DNA form, the CDR3 reads TGCAGCGTTTTAACTAGCGGCACAGATACGCAGTATTTT. This translates into CSVLTSGTDTQYF.

V and J are TRBV5-1 and TRBJ2-1; 10 bases agree with TRBD1. J lost 3 bases, V lost 4 bases, and 4 bases had no gene match. The V gene's germline CDR1 is SGHRS and CDR2 YFSETQ. This CDR3 comprises 15 residues. The chain's CDR3 is CASSRDRGLYNEQFF. The CDR3 DNA reads as TGCGCCAGCAGCCGAGACAGGGGGCTCTACAATGAGCAGTTCTTC. The full variable domain, its missing parts supplied by reference TRBV5-1 and TRBJ2-1, is KAGVTQTPRYLIKTRGQQVTLSCSPISGHRSVSWYQQTPGQGLQFLFEYFSETQRNKGNFPGRFSGRQFSNSRSEMNVSTLELGDSALYLCASSRDRGLYNEQFFGPGTRLTVL.

The chain carries TRBV9 and TRBJ2-6; D gene ambiguous. The CDR3 extends over 16 amino acids. The V gene's germline CDR1 is SGDLS and CDR2 YYNGEE. Between the trimmed V and J ends, which lost 0 bases and 2 bases, there was a span of 9 bases. The chain's CDR3 is CASSVVGSPGANVLTF. CDR3 in DNA: TGTGCCAGCAGCGTAGTCGGCTCACCTGGGGCCAACGTCCTGACTTTC. Looking up the rest from reference TRBV9 and TRBJ2-6 gives the full variable domain: DSGVTQTPKHLITATGQRVTLRCSPRSGDLSVYWYQQSLDQGLQFLIQYYNGEERAKGNILERFSAQQFPDLHSELNLSSLELGDSALYFCASSVVGSPGANVLTFGAGSRLTVL.

The rearrangement links TRBV5-1 to TRBJ1-2; tentatively, D is TRBD1 (6 bases). The CDR3 is made up of 13 amino acids. The germline V gene encodes CDR1 SGHRS and CDR2 YFSETQ. The V gene lost 4 bases and the J gene lost 6 bases, with 13 bases spanning the gap. Here the CDR3 DNA reads TGCGCCAGCAGCCGCGGGACACCCGATGGCTACACCTTC. It is translated as CASSRGTPDGYTF.